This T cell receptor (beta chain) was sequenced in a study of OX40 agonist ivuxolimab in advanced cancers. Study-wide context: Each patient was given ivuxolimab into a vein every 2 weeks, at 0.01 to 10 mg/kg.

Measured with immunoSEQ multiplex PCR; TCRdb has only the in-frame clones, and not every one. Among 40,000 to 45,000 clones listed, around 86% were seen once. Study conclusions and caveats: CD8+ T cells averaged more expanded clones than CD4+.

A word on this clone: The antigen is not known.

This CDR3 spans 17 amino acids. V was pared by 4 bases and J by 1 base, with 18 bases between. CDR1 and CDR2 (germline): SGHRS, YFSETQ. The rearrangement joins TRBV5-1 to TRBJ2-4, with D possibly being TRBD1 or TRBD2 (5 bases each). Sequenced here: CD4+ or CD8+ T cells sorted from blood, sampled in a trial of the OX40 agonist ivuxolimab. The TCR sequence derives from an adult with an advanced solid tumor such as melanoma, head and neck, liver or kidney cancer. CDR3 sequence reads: CASSQHSGALAKNIQYF. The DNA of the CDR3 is TGCGCCAGCAGCCAGCACTCCGGGGCGTTGGCCAAAAACATTCAGTACTTC.